The sequence of this T cell receptor beta chain was determined in a study of CD8 T cells in Susac syndrome. Random hexamers served to reverse transcribe roughly 0.5 to 1 ug RNA. The TCR beta CDR3 was amplified by immunoSEQ multiplex PCR across 54 Vbeta, 13 Jbeta. TCRdb independently ran MiXCR on the immunoSEQ multiplex PCR reads; one entry per CDR3 protein. The data hold around 130,000 distinct CDR3 sequences, with around 95% observed a single time. V lost 4 bases to trimming and J lost 2 bases, with 5 bases between them. CDR1 and CDR2 from the germline V gene are SGHAT and FQNNGV. The CDR3 spans 13 residues. CD8+ and CD4+ T cells from blood underwent TCR beta sequencing, which was carried out in a high-throughput format. The patients serving as multiple sclerosis controls were treatment-naive. They had stable or active relapsing-remitting disease and fulfilled revised McDonald criteria.

V usage is TRBV11-2 and J usage is TRBJ2-2, with unresolved D. Sequenced: CD4+ T cells from PBMCs. The clonotype originates from a human donor with multiple sclerosis. The CDR3, as DNA: TGTGCCAGCAGCTCCCTAAACACCGGGGAGCTGTTTTTT. This gives the protein CASSSLNTGELFF.